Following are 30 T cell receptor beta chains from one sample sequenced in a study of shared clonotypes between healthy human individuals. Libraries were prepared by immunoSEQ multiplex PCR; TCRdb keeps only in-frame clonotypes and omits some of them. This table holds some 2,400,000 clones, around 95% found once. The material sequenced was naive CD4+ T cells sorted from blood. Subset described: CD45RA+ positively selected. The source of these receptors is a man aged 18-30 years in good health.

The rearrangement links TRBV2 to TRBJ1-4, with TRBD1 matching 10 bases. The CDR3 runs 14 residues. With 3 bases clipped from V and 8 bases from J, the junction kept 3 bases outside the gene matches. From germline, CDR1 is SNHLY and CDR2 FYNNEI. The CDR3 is CASSDMTGGEKLFF. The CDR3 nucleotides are TGTGCCAGCAGTGACATGACAGGGGGCGAAAAACTGTTTTTT.

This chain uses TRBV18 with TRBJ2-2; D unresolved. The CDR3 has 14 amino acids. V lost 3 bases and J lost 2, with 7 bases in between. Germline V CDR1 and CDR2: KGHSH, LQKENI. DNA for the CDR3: TGTGCCAGCTCACCTAGGACCAACACCGGGGAGCTGTTTTTT. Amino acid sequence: CASSPRTNTGELFF. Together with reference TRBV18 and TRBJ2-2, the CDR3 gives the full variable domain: NAGVMQNPRHLVRRRGQEARLRCSPMKGHSHVYWYRQLPEEGLKFMVYLQKENIIDESGMPKERFSAEFPKEGPSILRIQQVVRGDSAAYFCASSPRTNTGELFFGEGSRLTVL.

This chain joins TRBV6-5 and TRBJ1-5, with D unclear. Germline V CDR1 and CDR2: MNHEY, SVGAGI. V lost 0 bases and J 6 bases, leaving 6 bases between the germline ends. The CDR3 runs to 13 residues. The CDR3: CASSYSGIQPQHF. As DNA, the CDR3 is TGTGCCAGCAGTTACTCCGGAATTCAGCCCCAGCATTTT.

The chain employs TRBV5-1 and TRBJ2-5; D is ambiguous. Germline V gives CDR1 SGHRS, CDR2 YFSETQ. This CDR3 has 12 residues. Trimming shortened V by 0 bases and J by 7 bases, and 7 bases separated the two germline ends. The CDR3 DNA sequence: TGCGCCAGCAGCTTGGAAATTGGGACCCAGTACTTC. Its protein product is CASSLEIGTQYF.

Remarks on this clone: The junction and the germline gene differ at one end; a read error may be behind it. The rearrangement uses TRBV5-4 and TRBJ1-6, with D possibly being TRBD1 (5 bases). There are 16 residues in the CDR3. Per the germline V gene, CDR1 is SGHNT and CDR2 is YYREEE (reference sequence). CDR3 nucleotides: TGTGCCAGCAGCTTTGATCAGGGAGCATATAATTCATCCCTCCACTTT. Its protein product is CASSFDQGAYNSSLHF.

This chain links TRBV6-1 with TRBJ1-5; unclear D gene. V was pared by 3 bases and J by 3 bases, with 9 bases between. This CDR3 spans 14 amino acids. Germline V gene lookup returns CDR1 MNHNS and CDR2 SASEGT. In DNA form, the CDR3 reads TGTGCCAGCAGTGATCAGGACCTCAATCAGCCCCAGCATTTT. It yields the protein CASSDQDLNQPQHF.

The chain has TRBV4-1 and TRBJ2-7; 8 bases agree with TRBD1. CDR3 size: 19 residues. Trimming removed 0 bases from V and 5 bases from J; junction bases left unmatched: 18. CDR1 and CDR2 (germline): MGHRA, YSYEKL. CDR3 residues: CASSQEVGTGRLYGNEQYF. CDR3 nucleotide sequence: TGCGCCAGCAGCCAAGAAGTAGGGACAGGCCGCCTATATGGGAACGAGCAGTACTTC.

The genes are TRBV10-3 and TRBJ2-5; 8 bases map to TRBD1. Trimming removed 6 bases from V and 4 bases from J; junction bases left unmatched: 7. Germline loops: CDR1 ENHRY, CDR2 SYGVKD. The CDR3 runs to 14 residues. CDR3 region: CAISRQGLVETQYF. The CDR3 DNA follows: TGTGCCATCAGCAGACAGGGGTTGGTAGAGACCCAGTACTTC.

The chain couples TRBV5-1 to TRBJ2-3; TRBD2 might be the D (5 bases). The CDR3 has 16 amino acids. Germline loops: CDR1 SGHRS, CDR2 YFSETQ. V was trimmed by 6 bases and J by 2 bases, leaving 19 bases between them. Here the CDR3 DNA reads TGCGCCAGCACCTCGATGGGTAGCGCGCACACAGATACGCAGTATTTT. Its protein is CASTSMGSAHTDTQYF.

CDR3 sequence: CASVTTDAGPTEAFF. Here the CDR3 DNA reads TGTGCCAGCGTCACGACGGACGCTGGCCCCACTGAAGCTTTCTTT. V usage is TRBV6-4 and J usage is TRBJ1-1; D is uncertain. Germline lookup yields CDR1 MRHNA and CDR2 SNTAGT. The V gene lost 8 bases and the J gene lost 4 bases, with 20 bases spanning the gap. The CDR3 is made up of 15 amino acids.

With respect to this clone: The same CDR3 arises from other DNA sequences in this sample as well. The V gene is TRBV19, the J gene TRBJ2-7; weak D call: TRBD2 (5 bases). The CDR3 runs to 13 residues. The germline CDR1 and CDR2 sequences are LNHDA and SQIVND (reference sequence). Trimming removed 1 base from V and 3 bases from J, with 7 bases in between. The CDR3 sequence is CASSIGSGYEQYF. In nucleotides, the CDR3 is TGTGCCAGTAGTATAGGGAGCGGCTACGAGCAGTACTTC.

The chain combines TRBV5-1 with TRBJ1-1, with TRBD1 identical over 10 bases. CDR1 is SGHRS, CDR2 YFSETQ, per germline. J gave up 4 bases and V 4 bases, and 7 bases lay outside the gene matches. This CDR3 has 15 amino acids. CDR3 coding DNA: TGCGCCAGCAGCCTCGGGACAGGGGAGAGCACTGAAGCTTTCTTT. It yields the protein CASSLGTGESTEAFF.

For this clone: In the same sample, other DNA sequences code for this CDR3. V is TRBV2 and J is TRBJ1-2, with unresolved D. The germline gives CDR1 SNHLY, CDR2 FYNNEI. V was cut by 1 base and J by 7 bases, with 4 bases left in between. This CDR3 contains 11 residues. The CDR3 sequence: CASSEESGYTF. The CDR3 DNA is TGTGCCAGCAGTGAAGAAAGTGGCTACACCTTC.

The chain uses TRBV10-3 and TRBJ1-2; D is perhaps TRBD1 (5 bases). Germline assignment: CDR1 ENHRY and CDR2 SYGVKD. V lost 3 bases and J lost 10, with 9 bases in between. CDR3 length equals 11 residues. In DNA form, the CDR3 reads TGTGCCATCAGTGACCAGGGTGACTACACCTTC. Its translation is CAISDQGDYTF.

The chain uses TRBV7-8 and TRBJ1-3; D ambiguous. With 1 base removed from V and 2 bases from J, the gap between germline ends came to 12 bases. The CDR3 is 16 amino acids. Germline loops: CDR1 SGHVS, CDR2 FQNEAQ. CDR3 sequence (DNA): TGTGCCAGCAGCTTAGTCGGCGGGTCAACTGGAAACACCATATATTTT. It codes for CASSLVGGSTGNTIYF.

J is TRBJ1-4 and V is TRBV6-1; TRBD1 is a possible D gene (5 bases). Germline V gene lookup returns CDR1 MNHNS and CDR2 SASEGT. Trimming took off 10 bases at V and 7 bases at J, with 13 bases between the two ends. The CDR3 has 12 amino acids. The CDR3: CAISGLAEKLFF. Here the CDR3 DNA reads TGTGCCATATCAGGGTTAGCTGAAAAACTGTTTTTT.

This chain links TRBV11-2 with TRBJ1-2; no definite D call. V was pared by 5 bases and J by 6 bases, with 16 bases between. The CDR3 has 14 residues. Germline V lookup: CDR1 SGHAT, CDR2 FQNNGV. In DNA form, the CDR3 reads TGTGCCAGCAGCCAAGGATCAGTGTCGGATGGCTACACCTTC. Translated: CASSQGSVSDGYTF.

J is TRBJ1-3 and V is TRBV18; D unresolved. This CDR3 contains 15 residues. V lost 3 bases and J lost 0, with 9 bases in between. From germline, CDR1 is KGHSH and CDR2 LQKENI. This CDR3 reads CASSPEGLSGNTIYF. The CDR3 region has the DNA TGTGCCAGCTCACCGGAGGGCCTCTCTGGAAACACCATATATTTT.

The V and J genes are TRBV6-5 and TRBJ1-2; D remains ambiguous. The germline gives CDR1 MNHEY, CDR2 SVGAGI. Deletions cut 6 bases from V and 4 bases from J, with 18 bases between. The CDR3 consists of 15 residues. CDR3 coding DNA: TGTGCCAGCAGCCTGGATACCGGGAACATCTATGGCTACACCTTC. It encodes CASSLDTGNIYGYTF.

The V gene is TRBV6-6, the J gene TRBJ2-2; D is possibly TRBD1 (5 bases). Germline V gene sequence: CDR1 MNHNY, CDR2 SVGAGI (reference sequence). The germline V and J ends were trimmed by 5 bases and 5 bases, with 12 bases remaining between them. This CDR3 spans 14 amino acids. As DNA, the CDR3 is TGTGCCAGCAGTCGACAGCCCGGGACCGGGGAGCTGTTTTTT. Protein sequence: CASSRQPGTGELFF.

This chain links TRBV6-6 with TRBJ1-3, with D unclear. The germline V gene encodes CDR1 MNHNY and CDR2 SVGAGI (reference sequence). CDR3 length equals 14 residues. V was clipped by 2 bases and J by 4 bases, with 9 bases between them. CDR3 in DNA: TGTGCCAGCAGTTACGCAGTCTCAGGAAACACCATATATTTT. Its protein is CASSYAVSGNTIYF.

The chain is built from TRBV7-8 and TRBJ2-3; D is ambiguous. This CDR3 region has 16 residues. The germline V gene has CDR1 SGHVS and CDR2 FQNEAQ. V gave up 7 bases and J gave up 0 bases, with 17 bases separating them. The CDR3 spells CASTQRAQTSTDTQYF. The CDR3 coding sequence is TGTGCCAGCACCCAGCGTGCGCAAACTAGCACAGATACGCAGTATTTT. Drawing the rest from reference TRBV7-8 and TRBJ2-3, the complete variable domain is GAGVSQSPRYKVAKRGQDVALRCDPISGHVSLFWYQQALGQGPEFLTYFQNEAQLDKSGLPSDRFFAERPEGSVSTLKIQRTQQEDSAVYLCASTQRAQTSTDTQYFGPGTRLTVL.

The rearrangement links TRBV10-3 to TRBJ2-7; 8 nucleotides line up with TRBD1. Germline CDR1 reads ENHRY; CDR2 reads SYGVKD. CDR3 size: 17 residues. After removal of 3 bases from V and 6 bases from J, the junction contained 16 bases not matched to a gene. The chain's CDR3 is CAISDRSPGGVGSEQYF. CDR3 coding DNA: TGTGCCATCAGTGATCGCTCCCCAGGGGGCGTAGGTTCCGAGCAGTACTTC.

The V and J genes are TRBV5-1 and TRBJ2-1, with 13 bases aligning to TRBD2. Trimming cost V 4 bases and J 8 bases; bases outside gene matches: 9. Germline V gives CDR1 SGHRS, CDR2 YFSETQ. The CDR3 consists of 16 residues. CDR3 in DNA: TGCGCCAGCAGCCCGACACTAGCGGGAGGGCTCGATGAGCAGTTCTTC. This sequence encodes CASSPTLAGGLDEQFF.

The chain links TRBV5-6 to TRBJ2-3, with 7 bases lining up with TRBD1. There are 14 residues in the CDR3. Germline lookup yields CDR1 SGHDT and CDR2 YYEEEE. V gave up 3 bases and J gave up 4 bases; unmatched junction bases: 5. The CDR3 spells CASSSNRGPDTQYF. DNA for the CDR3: TGTGCCAGCAGCTCGAACAGGGGTCCAGATACGCAGTATTTT.

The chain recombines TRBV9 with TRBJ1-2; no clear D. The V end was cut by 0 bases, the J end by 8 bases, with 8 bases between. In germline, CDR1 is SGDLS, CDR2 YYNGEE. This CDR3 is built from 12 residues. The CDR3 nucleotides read TGTGCCAGCAGCGTAGATGGGGTCGGCTACACCTTC. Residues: CASSVDGVGYTF.

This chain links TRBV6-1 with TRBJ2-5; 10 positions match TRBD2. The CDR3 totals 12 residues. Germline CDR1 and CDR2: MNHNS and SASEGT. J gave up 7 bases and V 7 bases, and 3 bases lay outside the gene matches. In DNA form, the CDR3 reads TGTGCCAGCACCGGGACTAGCGTGACCCAGTACTTC. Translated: CASTGTSVTQYF.

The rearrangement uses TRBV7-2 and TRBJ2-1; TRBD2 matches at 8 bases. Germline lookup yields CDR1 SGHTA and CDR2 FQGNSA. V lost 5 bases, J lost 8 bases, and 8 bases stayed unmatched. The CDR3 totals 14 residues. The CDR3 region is CASSPRLARDEQFF. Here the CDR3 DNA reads TGTGCCAGCAGCCCACGACTAGCGAGGGATGAGCAGTTCTTC.

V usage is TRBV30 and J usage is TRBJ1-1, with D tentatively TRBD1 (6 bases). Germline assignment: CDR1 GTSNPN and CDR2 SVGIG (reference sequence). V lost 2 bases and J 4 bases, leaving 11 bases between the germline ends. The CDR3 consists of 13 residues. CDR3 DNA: TGTGCCTGGAGTCGTCAGGGGACCACTGAAGCTTTCTTT. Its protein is CAWSRQGTTEAFF.

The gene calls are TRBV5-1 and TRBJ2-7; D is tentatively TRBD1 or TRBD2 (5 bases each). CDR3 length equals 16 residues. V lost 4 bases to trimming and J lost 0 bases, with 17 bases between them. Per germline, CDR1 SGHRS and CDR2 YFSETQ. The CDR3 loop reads CASSLVSGTPSYEQYF. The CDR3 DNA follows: TGCGCCAGCAGCCTAGTCTCAGGGACCCCCTCCTACGAGCAGTACTTC. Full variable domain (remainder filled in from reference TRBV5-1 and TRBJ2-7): KAGVTQTPRYLIKTRGQQVTLSCSPISGHRSVSWYQQTPGQGLQFLFEYFSETQRNKGNFPGRFSGRQFSNSRSEMNVSTLELGDSALYLCASSLVSGTPSYEQYFGPGTRLTVT.